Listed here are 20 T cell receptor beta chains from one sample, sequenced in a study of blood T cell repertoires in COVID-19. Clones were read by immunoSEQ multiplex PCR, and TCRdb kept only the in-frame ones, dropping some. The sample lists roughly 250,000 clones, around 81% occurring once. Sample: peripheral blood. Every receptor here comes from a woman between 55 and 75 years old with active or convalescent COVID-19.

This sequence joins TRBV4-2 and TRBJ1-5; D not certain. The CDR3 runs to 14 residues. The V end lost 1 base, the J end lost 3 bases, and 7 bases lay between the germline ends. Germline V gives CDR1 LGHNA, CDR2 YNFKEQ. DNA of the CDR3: TGTGCCAGCAGCCAAGTGGGCACCAATCAGCCCCAGCATTTT. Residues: CASSQVGTNQPQHF.

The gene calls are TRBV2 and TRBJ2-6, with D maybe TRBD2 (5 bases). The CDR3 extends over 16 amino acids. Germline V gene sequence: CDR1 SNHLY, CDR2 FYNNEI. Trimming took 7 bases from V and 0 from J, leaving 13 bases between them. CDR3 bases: TGTGCCAGCAATCGGGAAACGATCTCTGGGGCCAACGTCCTGACTTTC. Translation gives CASNRETISGANVLTF.

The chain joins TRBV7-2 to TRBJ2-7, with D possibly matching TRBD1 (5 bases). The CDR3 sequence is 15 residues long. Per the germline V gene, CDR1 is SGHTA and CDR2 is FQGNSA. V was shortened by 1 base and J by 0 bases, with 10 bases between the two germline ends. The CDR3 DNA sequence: TGTGCCAGCAGCTTAGGCCCGGACAACTCCTACGAGCAGTACTTC. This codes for CASSLGPDNSYEQYF. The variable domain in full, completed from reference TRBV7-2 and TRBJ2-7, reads GAGVSQSPSNKVTEKGKDVELRCDPISGHTALYWYRQSLGQGLEFLIYFQGNSAPDKSGLPSDRFSAERTGGSVSTLTIQRTQQEDSAVYLCASSLGPDNSYEQYFGPGTRLTVT.

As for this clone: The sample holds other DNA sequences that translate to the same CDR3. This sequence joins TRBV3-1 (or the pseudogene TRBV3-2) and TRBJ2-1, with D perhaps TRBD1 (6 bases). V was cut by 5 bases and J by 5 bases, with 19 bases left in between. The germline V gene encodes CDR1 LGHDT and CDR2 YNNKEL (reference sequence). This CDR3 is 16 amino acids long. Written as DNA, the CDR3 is TGTGCCAGCAGCTCCAGAACCGGAACAGGGAACAATGAGCAGTTCTTC. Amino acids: CASSSRTGTGNNEQFF.

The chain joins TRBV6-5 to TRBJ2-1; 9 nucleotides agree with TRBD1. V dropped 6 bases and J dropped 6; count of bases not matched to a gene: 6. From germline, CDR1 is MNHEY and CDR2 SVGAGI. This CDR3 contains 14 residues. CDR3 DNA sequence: TGTGCCAGCAGCCTGGGGACAGGGATCAATGAGCAGTTCTTC. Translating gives CASSLGTGINEQFF.

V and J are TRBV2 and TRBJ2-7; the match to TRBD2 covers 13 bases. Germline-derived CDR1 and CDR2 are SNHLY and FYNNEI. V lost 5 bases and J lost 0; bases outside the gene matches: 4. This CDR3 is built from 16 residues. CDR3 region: CASSLGTSGASYEQYF. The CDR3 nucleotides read TGTGCCAGCAGTCTAGGGACTAGCGGGGCCTCCTACGAGCAGTACTTC.

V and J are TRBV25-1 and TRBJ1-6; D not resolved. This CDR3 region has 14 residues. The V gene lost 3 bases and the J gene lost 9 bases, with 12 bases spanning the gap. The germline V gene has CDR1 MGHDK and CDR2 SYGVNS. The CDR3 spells CASSDSRTISPLHF. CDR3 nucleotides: TGTGCCAGCAGTGACTCCAGGACTATTTCACCCCTCCACTTT.

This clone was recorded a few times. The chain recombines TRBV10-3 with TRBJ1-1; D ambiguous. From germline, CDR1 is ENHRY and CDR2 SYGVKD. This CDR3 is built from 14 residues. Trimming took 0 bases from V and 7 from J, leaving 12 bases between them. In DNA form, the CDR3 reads TGTGCCATCAGTGAGTCGGGGAGAAAGGGTGAAGCTTTCTTT. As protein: CAISESGRKGEAFF.

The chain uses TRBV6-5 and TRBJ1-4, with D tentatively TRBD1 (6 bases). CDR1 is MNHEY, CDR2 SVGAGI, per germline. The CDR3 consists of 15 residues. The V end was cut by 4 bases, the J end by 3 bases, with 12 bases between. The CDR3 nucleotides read TGTGCCAGCAGTTCCCCAGGGGACCCTAATGAAAAACTGTTTTTT. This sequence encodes CASSSPGDPNEKLFF.

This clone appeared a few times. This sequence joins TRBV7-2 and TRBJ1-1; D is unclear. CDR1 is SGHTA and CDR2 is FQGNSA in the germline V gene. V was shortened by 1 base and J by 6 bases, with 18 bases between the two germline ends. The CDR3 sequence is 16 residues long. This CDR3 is CASSLDYLGGRSEAFF. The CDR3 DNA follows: TGTGCCAGCAGCTTAGATTACCTGGGCGGGCGGTCTGAAGCTTTCTTT.

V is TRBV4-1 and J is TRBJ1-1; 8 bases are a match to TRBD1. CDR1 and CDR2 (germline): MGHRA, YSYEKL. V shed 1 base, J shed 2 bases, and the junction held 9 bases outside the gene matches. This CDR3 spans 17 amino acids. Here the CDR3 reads CASSQVQRTGLNTEAFF. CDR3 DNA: TGCGCCAGCAGCCAAGTCCAAAGGACAGGGCTAAACACTGAAGCTTTCTTT.

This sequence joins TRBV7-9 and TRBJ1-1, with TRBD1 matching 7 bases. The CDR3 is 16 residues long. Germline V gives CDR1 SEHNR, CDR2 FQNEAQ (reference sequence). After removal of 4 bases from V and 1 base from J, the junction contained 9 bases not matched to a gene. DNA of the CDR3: TGTGCCAGCAGCTCCCTTCCCGGGACAGAGAACACTGAAGCTTTCTTT. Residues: CASSSLPGTENTEAFF.

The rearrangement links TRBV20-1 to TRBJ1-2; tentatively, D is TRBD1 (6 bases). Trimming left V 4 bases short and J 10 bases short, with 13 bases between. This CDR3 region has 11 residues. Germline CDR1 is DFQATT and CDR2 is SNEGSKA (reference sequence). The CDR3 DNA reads TGCAGTGCTAATAAACAGGGCTACTACACCTTC. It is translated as CSANKQGYYTF.

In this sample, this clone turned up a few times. The CDR3 here is CASSQDYRVNYEQYF. CDR3 bases: TGTGCCAGCAGCCAAGATTACAGGGTAAACTACGAGCAGTACTTC. V and J are TRBV3-1 (or the pseudogene TRBV3-2) and TRBJ2-7, with a weak D call TRBD1 (6 bases). The germline gives CDR1 LGHDT, CDR2 YNNKEL (reference sequence). Trimming removed 0 bases at V and 3 bases at J, with 12 bases between. The CDR3 loop spans 15 amino acids.

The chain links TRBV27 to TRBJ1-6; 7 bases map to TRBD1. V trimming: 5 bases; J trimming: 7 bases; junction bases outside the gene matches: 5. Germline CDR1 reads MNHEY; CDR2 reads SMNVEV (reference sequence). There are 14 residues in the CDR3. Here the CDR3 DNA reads TGTGCCAGCAGTAAACAGGGGCGGAATTCACCCCTCCACTTT. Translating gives CASSKQGRNSPLHF.

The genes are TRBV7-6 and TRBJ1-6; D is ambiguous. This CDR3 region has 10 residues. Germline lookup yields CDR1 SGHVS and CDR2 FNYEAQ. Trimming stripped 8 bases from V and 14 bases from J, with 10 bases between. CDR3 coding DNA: TGTGCCAGCGCGCAGGAGGCCCTCCACTTT. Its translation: CASAQEALHF. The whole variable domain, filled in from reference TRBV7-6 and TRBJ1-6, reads GAGVSQSPRYKVTKRGQDVALRCDPISGHVSLYWYRQALGQGPEFLTYFNYEAQQDKSGLPNDRFSAERPEGSISTLTIQRTEQRDSAMYRCASAQEALHFGNGTRLTVT.

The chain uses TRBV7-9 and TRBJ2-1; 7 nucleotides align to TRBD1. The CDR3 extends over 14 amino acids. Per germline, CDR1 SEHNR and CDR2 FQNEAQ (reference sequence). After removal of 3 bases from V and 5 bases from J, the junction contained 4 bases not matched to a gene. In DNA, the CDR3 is TGTGCCAGCAGCTTTTCAGACAGGGACAATGAGCAGTTCTTC. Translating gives CASSFSDRDNEQFF.

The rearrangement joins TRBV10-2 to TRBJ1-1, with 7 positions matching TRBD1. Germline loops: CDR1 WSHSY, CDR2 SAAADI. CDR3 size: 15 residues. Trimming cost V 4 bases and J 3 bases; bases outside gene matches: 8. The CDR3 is CASSALGQLDTEAFF. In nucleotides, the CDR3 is TGCGCCAGCAGTGCGCTGGGACAGTTGGACACTGAAGCTTTCTTT.

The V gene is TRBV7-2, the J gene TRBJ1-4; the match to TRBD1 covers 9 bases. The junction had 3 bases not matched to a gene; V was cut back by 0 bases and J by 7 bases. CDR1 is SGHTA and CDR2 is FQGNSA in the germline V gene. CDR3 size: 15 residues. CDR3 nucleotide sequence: TGTGCCAGCAGCTTAGCGGGGACAGGGACTGAAAAACTGTTTTTT. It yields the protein CASSLAGTGTEKLFF. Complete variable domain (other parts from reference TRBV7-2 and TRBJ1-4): GAGVSQSPSNKVTEKGKDVELRCDPISGHTALYWYRQSLGQGLEFLIYFQGNSAPDKSGLPSDRFSAERTGGSVSTLTIQRTQQEDSAVYLCASSLAGTGTEKLFFGSGTQLSVL.

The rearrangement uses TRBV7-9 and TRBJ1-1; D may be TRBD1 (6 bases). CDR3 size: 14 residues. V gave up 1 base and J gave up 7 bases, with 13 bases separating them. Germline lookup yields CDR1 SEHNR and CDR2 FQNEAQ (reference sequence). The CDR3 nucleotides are TGTGCCAGCAGCTTAGAGGGGGAGTCGAGTGAAGCTTTCTTT. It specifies CASSLEGESSEAFF.